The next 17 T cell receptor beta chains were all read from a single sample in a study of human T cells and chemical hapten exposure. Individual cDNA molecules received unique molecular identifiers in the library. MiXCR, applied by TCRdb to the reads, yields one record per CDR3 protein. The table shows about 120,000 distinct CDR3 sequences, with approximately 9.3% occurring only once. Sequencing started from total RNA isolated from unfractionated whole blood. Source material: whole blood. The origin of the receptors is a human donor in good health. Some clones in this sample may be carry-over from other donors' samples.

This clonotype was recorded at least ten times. CDR3 sequence reads: CASSTDSRSSYNSPLHF. Here the CDR3 DNA reads TGTGCCAGCAGTACGGACAGCCGAAGCTCCTATAATTCACCCCTCCACTTT. This rearrangement joins TRBV2 to TRBJ1-6; tentative D call: TRBD1 (6 bases). The V and J ends lost 5 bases and 0 bases respectively, with 14 bases between them. This CDR3 spans 17 amino acids. Germline V gene sequence: CDR1 SNHLY, CDR2 FYNNEI.

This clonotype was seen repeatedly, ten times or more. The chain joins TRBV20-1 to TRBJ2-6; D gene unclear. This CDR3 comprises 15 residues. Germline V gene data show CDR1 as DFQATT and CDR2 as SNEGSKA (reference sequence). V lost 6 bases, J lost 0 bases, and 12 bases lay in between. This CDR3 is CSALVVPSGANVLTF. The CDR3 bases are TGCAGTGCACTGGTCGTACCCTCTGGGGCCAACGTCCTGACTTTC.

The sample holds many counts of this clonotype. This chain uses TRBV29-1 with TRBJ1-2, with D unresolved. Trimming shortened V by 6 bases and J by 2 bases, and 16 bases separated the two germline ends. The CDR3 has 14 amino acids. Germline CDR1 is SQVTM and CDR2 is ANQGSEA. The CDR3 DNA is TGCAGCGTGGGCAGATCCACCCTGAACTATGGCTACACCTTC. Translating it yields CSVGRSTLNYGYTF.

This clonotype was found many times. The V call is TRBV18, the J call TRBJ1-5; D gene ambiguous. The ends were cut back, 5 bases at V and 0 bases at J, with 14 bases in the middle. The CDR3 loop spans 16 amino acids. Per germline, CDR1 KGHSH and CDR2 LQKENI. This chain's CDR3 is CASSYGEPYSNQPQHF. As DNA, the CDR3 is TGTGCCAGCTCATATGGGGAGCCCTATAGCAATCAGCCCCAGCATTTT.

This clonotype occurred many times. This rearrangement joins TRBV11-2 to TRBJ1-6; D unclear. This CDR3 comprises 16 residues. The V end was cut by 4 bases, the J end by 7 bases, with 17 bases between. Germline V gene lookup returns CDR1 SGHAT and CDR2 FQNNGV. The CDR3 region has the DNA TGTGCCAGCAGCTCCGCCTATTGGGAGACGAATTCACCCCTCCACTTT. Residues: CASSSAYWETNSPLHF.

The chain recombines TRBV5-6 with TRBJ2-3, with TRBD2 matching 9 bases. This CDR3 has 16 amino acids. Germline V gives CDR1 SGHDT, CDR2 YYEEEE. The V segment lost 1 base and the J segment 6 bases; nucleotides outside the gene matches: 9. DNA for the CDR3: TGTGCCAGCAGCTTGTTCGCGGGGGGGCCAGCCGATACGCAGTATTTT. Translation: CASSLFAGGPADTQYF.

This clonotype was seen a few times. Here the CDR3 DNA reads TGTGCCAGCAGCGGACCGCGGGGAACAGATACGCAGTATTTT. This encodes CASSGPRGTDTQYF. The J gene is TRBJ2-3, the V gene TRBV3-1; perhaps TRBD2 as D (6 bases). Germline lookup yields CDR1 LGHDT and CDR2 YNNKEL (reference sequence). There are 14 residues in the CDR3. With 5 bases removed from V and 3 bases from J, the gap between germline ends came to 12 bases.

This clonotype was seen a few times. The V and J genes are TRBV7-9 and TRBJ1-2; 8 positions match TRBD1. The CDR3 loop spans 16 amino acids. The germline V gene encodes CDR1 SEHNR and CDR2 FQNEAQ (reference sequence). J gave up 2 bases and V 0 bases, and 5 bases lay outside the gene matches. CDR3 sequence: CASSLARAGGNYGYTF. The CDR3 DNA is TGTGCCAGCAGCTTAGCGAGGGCAGGGGGCAACTATGGCTACACCTTC.

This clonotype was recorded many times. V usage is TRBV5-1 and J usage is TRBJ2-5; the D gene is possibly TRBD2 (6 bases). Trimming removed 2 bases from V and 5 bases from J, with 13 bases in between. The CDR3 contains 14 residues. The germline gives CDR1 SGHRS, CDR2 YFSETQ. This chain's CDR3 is CASSFVAERETQYF. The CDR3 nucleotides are TGCGCCAGCAGCTTTGTAGCGGAGAGGGAGACCCAGTACTTC. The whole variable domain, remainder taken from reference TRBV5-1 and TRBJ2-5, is KAGVTQTPRYLIKTRGQQVTLSCSPISGHRSVSWYQQTPGQGLQFLFEYFSETQRNKGNFPGRFSGRQFSNSRSEMNVSTLELGDSALYLCASSFVAERETQYFGPGTRLLVL.

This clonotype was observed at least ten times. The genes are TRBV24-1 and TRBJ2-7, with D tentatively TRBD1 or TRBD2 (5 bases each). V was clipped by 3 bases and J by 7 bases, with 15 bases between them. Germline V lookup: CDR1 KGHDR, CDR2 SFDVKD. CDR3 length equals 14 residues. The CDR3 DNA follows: TGTGCCACCAGTGATGGGACCGCGCCAGCGGAGCAGTACTTC. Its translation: CATSDGTAPAEQYF.

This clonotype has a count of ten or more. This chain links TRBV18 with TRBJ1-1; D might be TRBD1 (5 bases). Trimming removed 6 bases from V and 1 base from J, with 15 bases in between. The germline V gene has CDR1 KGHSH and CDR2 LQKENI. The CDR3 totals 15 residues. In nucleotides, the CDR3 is TGTGCCAGCTCGCCGCAGGGCGGAGGGAACACTGAAGCTTTCTTT. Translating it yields CASSPQGGGNTEAFF.

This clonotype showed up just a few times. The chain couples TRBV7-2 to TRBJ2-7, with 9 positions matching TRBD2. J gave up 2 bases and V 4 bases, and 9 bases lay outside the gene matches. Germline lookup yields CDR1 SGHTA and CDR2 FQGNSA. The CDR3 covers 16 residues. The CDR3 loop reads CASSSGGGGAAYEQYF. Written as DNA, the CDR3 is TGTGCCAGCAGCTCGGGCGGCGGGGGGGCCGCCTACGAGCAGTACTTC.

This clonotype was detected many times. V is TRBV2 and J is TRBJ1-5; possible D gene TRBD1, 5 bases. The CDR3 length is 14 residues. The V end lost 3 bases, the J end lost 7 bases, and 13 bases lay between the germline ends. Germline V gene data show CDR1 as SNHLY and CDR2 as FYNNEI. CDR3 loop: CASSDLGRGQPQHF. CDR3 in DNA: TGTGCCAGCAGTGATTTGGGGCGCGGGCAGCCCCAGCATTTT.

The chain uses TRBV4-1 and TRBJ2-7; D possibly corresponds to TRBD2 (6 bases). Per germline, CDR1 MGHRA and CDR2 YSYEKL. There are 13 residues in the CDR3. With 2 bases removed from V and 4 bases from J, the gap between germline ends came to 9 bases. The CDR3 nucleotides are TGCGCCAGCAGCCAATCCGCGGGATACGAGCAGTACTTC. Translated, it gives CASSQSAGYEQYF.

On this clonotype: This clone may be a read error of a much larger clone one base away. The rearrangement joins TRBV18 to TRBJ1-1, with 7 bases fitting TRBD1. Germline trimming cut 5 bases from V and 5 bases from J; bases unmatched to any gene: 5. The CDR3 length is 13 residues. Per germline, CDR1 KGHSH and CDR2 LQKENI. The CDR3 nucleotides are TGTGCCAGCTCAGCGGGACAGAAGACTGAAGCTTTCTTT. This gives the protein CASSAGQKTEAFF.

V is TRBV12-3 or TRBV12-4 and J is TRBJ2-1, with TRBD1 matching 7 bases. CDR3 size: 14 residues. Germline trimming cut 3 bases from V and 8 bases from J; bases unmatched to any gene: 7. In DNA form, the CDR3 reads TGTGCCAGCAGTTTGGGGACAGCGGAGGATGAGCAGTTCTTC. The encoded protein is CASSLGTAEDEQFF.

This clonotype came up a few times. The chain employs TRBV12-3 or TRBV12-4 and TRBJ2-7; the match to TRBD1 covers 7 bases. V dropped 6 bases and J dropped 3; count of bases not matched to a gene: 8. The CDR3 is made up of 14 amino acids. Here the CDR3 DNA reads TGTGCCAGCAGCAGACAGGGCGTCCTCTACGAGCAGTACTTC. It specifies CASSRQGVLYEQYF.